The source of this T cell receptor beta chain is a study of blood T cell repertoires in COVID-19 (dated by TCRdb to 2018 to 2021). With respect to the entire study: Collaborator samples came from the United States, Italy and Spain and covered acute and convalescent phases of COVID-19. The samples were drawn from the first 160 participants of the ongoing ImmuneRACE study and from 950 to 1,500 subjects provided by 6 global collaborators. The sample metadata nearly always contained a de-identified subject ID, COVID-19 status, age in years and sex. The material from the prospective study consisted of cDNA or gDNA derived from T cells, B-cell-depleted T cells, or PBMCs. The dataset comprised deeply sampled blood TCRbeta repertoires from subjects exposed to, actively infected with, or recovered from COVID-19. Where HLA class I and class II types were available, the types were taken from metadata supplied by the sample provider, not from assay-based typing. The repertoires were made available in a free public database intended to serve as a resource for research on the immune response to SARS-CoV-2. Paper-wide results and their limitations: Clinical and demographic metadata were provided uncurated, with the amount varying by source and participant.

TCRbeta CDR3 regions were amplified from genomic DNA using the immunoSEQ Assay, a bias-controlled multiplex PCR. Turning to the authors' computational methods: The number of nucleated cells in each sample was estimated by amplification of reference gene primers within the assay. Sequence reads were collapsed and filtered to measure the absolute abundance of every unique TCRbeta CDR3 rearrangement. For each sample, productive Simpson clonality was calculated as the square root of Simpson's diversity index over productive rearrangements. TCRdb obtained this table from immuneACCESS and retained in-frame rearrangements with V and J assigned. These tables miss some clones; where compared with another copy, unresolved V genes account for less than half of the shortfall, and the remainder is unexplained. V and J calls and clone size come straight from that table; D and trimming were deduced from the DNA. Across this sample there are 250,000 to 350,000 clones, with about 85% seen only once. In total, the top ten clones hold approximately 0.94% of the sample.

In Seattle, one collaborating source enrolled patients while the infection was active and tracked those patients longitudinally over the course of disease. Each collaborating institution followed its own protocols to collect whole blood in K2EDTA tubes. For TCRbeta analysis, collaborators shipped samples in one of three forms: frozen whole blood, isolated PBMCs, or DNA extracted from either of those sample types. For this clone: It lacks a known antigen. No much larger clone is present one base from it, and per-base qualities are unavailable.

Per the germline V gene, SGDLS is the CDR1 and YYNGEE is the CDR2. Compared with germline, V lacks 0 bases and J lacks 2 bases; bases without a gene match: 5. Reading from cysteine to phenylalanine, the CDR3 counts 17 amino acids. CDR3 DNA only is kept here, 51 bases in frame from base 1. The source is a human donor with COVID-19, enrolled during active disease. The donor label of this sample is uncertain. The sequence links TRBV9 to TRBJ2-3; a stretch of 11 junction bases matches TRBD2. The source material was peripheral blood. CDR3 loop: CASSVGLAGGFTDTQYF. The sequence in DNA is TGTGCCAGCAGCGTAGGCCTAGCGGGGGGTTTCACAGATACGCAGTATTTT.